The T cell receptor (beta chain) under discussion was sequenced for a study of blood T cells in healthy people across ages (dated by TCRdb to between 2014 and 2016). Study-wide context: In model experiments, roughly one uniquely barcoded TCR beta cDNA molecule per two T cells was captured by template switching. To avoid experimental bias, donors of different ages were spread randomly across the sequencing lanes. Using deep sequencing normalized with unique cDNA molecular identifiers, the study measured how TCR beta repertoire diversity changes with age. For two donors (one aged 18 to 29 and one aged 80 or older), the study analyzed two additional independent replicas of 1 million unique cDNA reads from the same blood draw. Donors were grouped into four age groups: young (average approximately 15 years), middle-aged (39), aged (around 66) and long-lived (around 82). What the research found in general, with its limitations: Since profiling was done on bulk unsorted PBMCs, naive and antigen-experienced compartments could not be conclusively compared. Total diversity estimates from one million sequenced T cells were considered lower bounds and underestimates. Compared with the aged group, the long-lived group had more naive CD4+ T cells, fewer expanded clones and increased TCR diversity, suggesting age selection. Observed TCR beta diversity correlated strongly with the percentage of naive T cells measured by flow cytometry. Donor CMV infection status was unknown, potentially confounding age-related changes in expanded clonotypes. As age increased, observed TCR beta diversity per million T cells dropped in a roughly linear way, and a significant reduction was already evident by age 40.

With respect to this clonotype: Its cognate antigen has yet to be identified. Per-nucleotide qualities are absent, and no much larger clonotype sits a single base away.

Donors were 39 systemically healthy Caucasian individuals from Russia aged roughly 6 to 90 years. Each donor gave roughly 9.5 milliliters of peripheral blood, collected into EDTA-treated Vacutainer tubes. PBMCs were isolated by Ficoll-Paque density-gradient centrifugation, with at least 7 million obtained per sample. Trizol reagent was used to extract total RNA from PBMCs, with at least 6 micrograms per sample. The percentages of naive CD45RAhigh/CD27high T cells were determined by flow cytometry on a PBMC aliquot from every donor. CDR3 length: 16 amino acids, cysteine to phenylalanine. Of all the DNA, just the CDR3 is kept, 48 bases in frame from base 1. The junction shows trimming of 6 bases on V and 4 bases on J, plus 21 bases between the germline ends. The method was 5' RACE. The sequencing machine was an Illumina HiSeq 2500. A second roughly 6 to 12 cycle PCR used a sample-barcoded 5' primer and a J-beta primer mix. A template-switch 5' adaptor carrying 12 random nucleotides introduced a unique molecular identifier onto each TCR beta cDNA molecule. At least 2.5 million CDR3-containing paired-end reads were obtained from each sample. First-strand cDNA was synthesized from all RNA with the Mint cDNA synthesis kit, primed by a TRBC-specific oligonucleotide. All cDNA was treated with uracil-DNA glycosylase and then went through a first 18-cycle PCR with the universal primers M1SS and BC2_uni_R. Processing in the source paper ran as follows. Each sample was normalized by randomly selecting 1 million high-quality reads, each carrying a distinct molecular identifier. Reads with shared molecular identifiers were discarded instead of being binned into consensus sequences. MiTCR, run with a Q25 quality threshold and the strictest error-elimination algorithm, handled CDR3 identification, clonotype clustering and error correction. A nonparametric unseen species model using Euler transformation provided a lower-bound estimate of total TCR beta diversity. The public reads were reprocessed in TCRdb via fastp at Q25 and MiXCR, keeping in-frame beta chains. One record per CDR3 amino acid sequence lists the most common genes and DNA. TCRdb's processing, not the study's, gives the V and J calls here. This sample comprises hundreds of thousands of distinct CDR3 sequences, approximately 60% of them detected only once. The ten largest clones add up to about 26% of the sample.

The sequencing input was blood. This sequence uses TRBV12-3 or TRBV12-4 and TRBJ2-5, with the D gene tentatively TRBD1 or TRBD2, based on 6 matching bases in each. The clonotype was recovered from a man aged 40-55 years in good health. The CDR3 loop reads CASSLDVGGARETQYF. The DNA sequence follows: TGTGCCAGCAGCCTAGATGTGGGGGGCGCGAGAGAGACCCAGTACTTC.